This T cell receptor beta chain was recorded in a study of regulatory T cells in long-lasting Graves disease. Time point: persistent/refractory GD, antithyroid drugs over 5 years with positive TRAb. With RNA extracted from PBMCs as input, the TCR library was made. Patient provenance is recorded as an endocrinology department in Xi'an, China. Construction of the TCR beta libraries employed iRepertoire HTBI primers in conjunction with Arm-PCR of CDR3 regions. TCRdb reprocessed the multiplex PCR reads with MiXCR, giving one entry per CDR3 protein. The sample holds approximately 400,000 distinct CDR3 sequences, around 21% seen once. This clonotype was detected ten times or more. What it binds is unknown. The study, taken as a whole, reports: TCR diversity was lower in persistent Graves' patients (versus newly diagnosed ones).

This clonotype was obtained from a female donor with Graves disease. This sample comprised peripheral blood mononuclear cells (PBMCs), obtained when the disease was refractory, from a patient treated with antithyroid drugs.

The chain's CDR3 is CASSSHRVPYGYTF. The CDR3 DNA sequence: TGTGCCAGCAGTTCGCACAGGGTTCCCTATGGCTACACCTTC. The genes are TRBV28 and TRBJ1-2, with a tentative D call TRBD1 (6 bases). V dropped 4 bases and J dropped 4 bases, with 13 bases sitting between them. Germline V gene lookup returns CDR1 MDHEN and CDR2 SYDVKM. The CDR3 contains 14 residues.